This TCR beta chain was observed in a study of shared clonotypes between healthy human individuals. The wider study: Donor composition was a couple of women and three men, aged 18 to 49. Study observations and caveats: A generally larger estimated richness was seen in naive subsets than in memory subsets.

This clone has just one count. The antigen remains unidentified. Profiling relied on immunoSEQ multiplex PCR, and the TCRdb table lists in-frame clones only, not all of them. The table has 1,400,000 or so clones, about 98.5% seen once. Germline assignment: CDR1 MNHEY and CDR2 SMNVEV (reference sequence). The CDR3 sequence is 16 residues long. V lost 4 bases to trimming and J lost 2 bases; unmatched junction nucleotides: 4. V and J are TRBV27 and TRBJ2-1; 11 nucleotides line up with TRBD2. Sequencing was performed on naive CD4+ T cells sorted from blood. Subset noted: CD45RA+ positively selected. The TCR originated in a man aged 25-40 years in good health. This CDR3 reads CASSSRLAGPYNEQFF. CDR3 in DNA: TGTGCCAGCAGTTCCCGACTAGCGGGACCCTACAATGAGCAGTTCTTC.